Listed below are T cell receptor beta chains from one sample, sequenced in a study of T cells in Graves' hyperthyroidism and ophthalmopathy. TCRdb used MiXCR to reprocess the multiplex PCR reads, holding one entry per CDR3 protein. The sample carries fewer than 750,000 distinct CDR3 sequences, more than 14% recorded once. What was sequenced was blood. These receptors originate from a woman aged 45-65 years with Graves' ophthalmopathy. The CDR3 runs from the conserved cysteine through the conserved F or W. The D gene is left open where the match is weak. Size values are once, few and many counts, or a class for expanded clones, and some rows have none.

j_call: TRBJ2-3; d_call: TRBD1; v_call: TRBV28; clone_size: NA; cdr3_aa: CASSFSGTGLRDAQYF; cdr3_nt: TGTGCCAGCAGCTTCTCCGGGACAGGTCTTCGGGATGCGCAGTATTTT
j_call: TRBJ2-1; d_call: NA; v_call: TRBV6-2/TRBV6-3; clone_size: NA; cdr3_aa: CASSGGQGFNEQFF; cdr3_nt: TGTGCCAGCAGTGGAGGCCAGGGTTTTAATGAGCAGTTCTTC
j_call: TRBJ1-1; d_call: NA; v_call: TRBV29-1; clone_size: few; cdr3_aa: CSVEAPLTEAFF; cdr3_nt: TGCAGCGTTGAAGCACCTCTCACTGAAGCTTTCTTT
j_call: TRBJ1-2; d_call: TRBD1; v_call: TRBV5-4; clone_size: NA; cdr3_aa: CASSFDRGSGYTF; cdr3_nt: TGTGCCAGCAGCTTCGACAGGGGAAGTGGCTACACCTTC
j_call: TRBJ1-2; d_call: NA; v_call: TRBV19; clone_size: few; cdr3_aa: CASTGTAWGYTF; cdr3_nt: TGTGCCAGTACCGGGACCGCGTGGGGCTACACCTTC
j_call: TRBJ2-2; d_call: TRBD2; v_call: TRBV6-2/TRBV6-3; clone_size: many; cdr3_aa: CASSTGLAGVTGELFF; cdr3_nt: TGTGCCAGCAGTACGGGACTAGCGGGAGTCACCGGGGAGCTGTTTTTT
j_call: TRBJ2-2; d_call: NA; v_call: TRBV24-1; clone_size: few; cdr3_aa: CATSSPEAGELFF; cdr3_nt: TGTGCCACCAGTTCCCCCGAGGCCGGGGAGCTGTTTTTT
j_call: TRBJ1-1; d_call: NA; v_call: TRBV3-1; clone_size: many; cdr3_aa: CASSQGLLRVGPEAFF; cdr3_nt: TGTGCCAGCAGCCAGGGCCTTCTTAGGGTAGGCCCTGAAGCTTTCTTT
j_call: TRBJ2-5; d_call: NA; v_call: TRBV7-2; clone_size: many; cdr3_aa: CASSLAETQYF; cdr3_nt: TGTGCCAGCAGCTTAGCAGAGACCCAGTACTTC
j_call: TRBJ2-1; d_call: NA; v_call: TRBV7-2; clone_size: many; cdr3_aa: CASRGAGWGEQFF; cdr3_nt: TGTGCCAGCAGGGGTGCGGGATGGGGTGAGCAGTTCTTC
j_call: TRBJ1-6; d_call: TRBD1; v_call: TRBV27; clone_size: few; cdr3_aa: CASSLLRGLNSPLHF; cdr3_nt: TGTGCCAGCAGTTTACTCAGGGGGCTTAATTCACCCCTCCACTTT
j_call: TRBJ1-5; d_call: NA; v_call: TRBV12-3/TRBV12-4; clone_size: many; cdr3_aa: CASRLGSLSNQPQHF; cdr3_nt: TGTGCCAGCAGACTGGGGTCGCTTAGCAATCAGCCCCAGCATTTT
j_call: TRBJ2-7; d_call: NA; v_call: TRBV20-1; clone_size: many; cdr3_aa: CSARVRWQGYEQYF; cdr3_nt: TGCAGTGCTAGAGTTCGGTGGCAGGGCTACGAGCAGTACTTC
j_call: TRBJ2-1; d_call: TRBD1; v_call: TRBV5-1; clone_size: many; cdr3_aa: CASREGQSNEQFF; cdr3_nt: TGCGCCAGCAGAGAGGGACAGTCCAATGAGCAGTTCTTC
j_call: TRBJ2-2; d_call: TRBD2; v_call: TRBV4-2; clone_size: NA; cdr3_aa: CASSQPTGTSGRVNTGELFF; cdr3_nt: TGTGCCAGCAGCCAGCCGACCGGGACTAGCGGGAGGGTGAACACCGGGGAGCTGTTTTTT
j_call: TRBJ1-2; d_call: NA; v_call: TRBV29-1; clone_size: NA; cdr3_aa: CSVPVRFNSSNGYTF; cdr3_nt: TGCAGCGTCCCCGTCAGGTTTAATAGTTCGAATGGCTACACCTTC
j_call: TRBJ2-4; d_call: NA; v_call: TRBV9; clone_size: few; cdr3_aa: CASSVGRGRVGGKNIQYF; cdr3_nt: TGTGCCAGCAGCGTAGGAAGGGGGAGGGTGGGTGGCAAAAACATTCAGTACTTC
j_call: TRBJ2-1; d_call: TRBD2; v_call: TRBV20-1; clone_size: NA; cdr3_aa: CSARSGGLAGGFEQFF; cdr3_nt: TGCAGTGCTAGATCCGGGGGACTAGCGGGAGGATTTGAGCAGTTCTTC
j_call: TRBJ2-1; d_call: TRBD2; v_call: TRBV20-1; clone_size: many; cdr3_aa: CSARTSGPNEQFF; cdr3_nt: TGCAGTGCGAGGACTAGCGGACCCAATGAGCAGTTCTTC
j_call: TRBJ1-3; d_call: NA; v_call: TRBV3-1; clone_size: many; cdr3_aa: CASSQVAFGSSSGNTIYF; cdr3_nt: TGTGCCAGCAGCCAAGTCGCCTTCGGTTCTAGCTCTGGAAACACCATATATTTT
j_call: TRBJ2-5; d_call: NA; v_call: TRBV3-1; clone_size: few; cdr3_aa: CASSQDLGASVQETQYF; cdr3_nt: TGTGCCAGCAGCCAAGATCTGGGTGCTAGCGTCCAAGAGACCCAGTACTTC
j_call: TRBJ2-3; d_call: TRBD2; v_call: TRBV12-3/TRBV12-4; clone_size: many; cdr3_aa: CASSFSASGRTDTQYF; cdr3_nt: TGTGCCAGCAGTTTTAGCGCTAGCGGGAGAACAGATACGCAGTATTTT
j_call: TRBJ1-2; d_call: NA; v_call: TRBV19; clone_size: few; cdr3_aa: CASSIEGQDANYGYTF; cdr3_nt: TGTGCCAGTAGTATAGAGGGGCAGGACGCCAACTATGGCTACACCTTC
j_call: TRBJ2-3; d_call: TRBD2; v_call: TRBV7-3; clone_size: many; cdr3_aa: CASSSGRTAGADTQYF; cdr3_nt: TGTGCCAGCAGCTCCGGGAGAACCGCGGGGGCAGATACGCAGTATTTT
j_call: TRBJ2-5; d_call: NA; v_call: TRBV6-1; clone_size: many; cdr3_aa: CASNGITDLGTQYF; cdr3_nt: TGTGCCAGCAACGGGATAACAGATCTTGGGACCCAGTACTTC
j_call: TRBJ2-3; d_call: NA; v_call: TRBV7-2; clone_size: many; cdr3_aa: CASSSQGLQLRQYF; cdr3_nt: TGTGCCAGCAGCTCCCAGGGACTCCAGCTGAGGCAGTATTTT
j_call: TRBJ2-1; d_call: NA; v_call: TRBV3-1; clone_size: NA; cdr3_aa: CASSARDVGDEQFF; cdr3_nt: TGTGCCAGCAGCGCCCGGGACGTCGGGGATGAGCAGTTCTTC
j_call: TRBJ2-1; d_call: TRBD2; v_call: TRBV24-1; clone_size: many; cdr3_aa: CATADAGGYHNEQFF; cdr3_nt: TGTGCCACCGCTGACGCGGGAGGTTACCACAATGAGCAGTTCTTC
j_call: TRBJ2-7; d_call: NA; v_call: TRBV28; clone_size: many; cdr3_aa: CASQTVTGYEQYF; cdr3_nt: TGTGCCAGCCAGACAGTGACGGGCTACGAGCAGTACTTC
j_call: TRBJ2-3; d_call: NA; v_call: TRBV7-3; clone_size: many; cdr3_aa: CASSFTGSDTQYF; cdr3_nt: TGTGCCAGCAGCTTTACAGGGTCCGATACGCAGTATTTT
j_call: TRBJ2-3; d_call: TRBD1; v_call: TRBV12-3/TRBV12-4; clone_size: many; cdr3_aa: CASSHHTGGQTDTQYF; cdr3_nt: TGTGCCAGCAGCCACCATACAGGGGGCCAAACAGATACGCAGTATTTT
j_call: TRBJ2-6; d_call: TRBD2; v_call: TRBV11-3; clone_size: many; cdr3_aa: CASSSAGGGLFLSGANVLTF; cdr3_nt: TGTGCCAGCAGCTCCGCGGGGGGGGGGTTGTTTCTCTCTGGGGCCAACGTCCTGACTTTC
j_call: TRBJ2-1; d_call: NA; v_call: TRBV9; clone_size: many; cdr3_aa: CASSVDHRSYNEQFF; cdr3_nt: TGTGCCAGCAGCGTAGACCATCGCTCCTACAATGAGCAGTTCTTC
j_call: TRBJ2-7; d_call: TRBD2; v_call: TRBV28; clone_size: many; cdr3_aa: CASSLPGLAGGFEQYF; cdr3_nt: TGTGCCAGCAGTTTACCGGGACTAGCGGGAGGGTTCGAGCAGTACTTC
j_call: TRBJ1-1; d_call: TRBD1; v_call: TRBV25-1; clone_size: few; cdr3_aa: CASSDPRGADTEAFF; cdr3_nt: TGTGCCAGCAGTGACCCCAGGGGGGCGGACACTGAAGCTTTCTTT
j_call: TRBJ2-1; d_call: TRBD2; v_call: TRBV5-6; clone_size: many; cdr3_aa: CASSPALANTYNEQFF; cdr3_nt: TGTGCCAGCAGCCCAGCACTAGCGAATACTTACAATGAGCAGTTCTTC
j_call: TRBJ2-1; d_call: TRBD2; v_call: TRBV12-3/TRBV12-4; clone_size: NA; cdr3_aa: CASSHGTSGRVGDLREQFF; cdr3_nt: TGTGCCAGCAGTCACGGGACTAGCGGGAGAGTTGGGGACTTACGCGAGCAGTTCTTC
j_call: TRBJ2-3; d_call: TRBD2; v_call: TRBV27; clone_size: few; cdr3_aa: CASSRDYSSTDTQYF; cdr3_nt: TGTGCCAGCAGTCGGGACTATTCTAGCACAGATACGCAGTATTTT
j_call: TRBJ2-4; d_call: NA; v_call: TRBV20-1; clone_size: many; cdr3_aa: CSAMTVAKNIQYF; cdr3_nt: TGCAGTGCAATGACTGTCGCCAAAAACATTCAGTACTTC
j_call: TRBJ2-5; d_call: TRBD2; v_call: TRBV2; clone_size: NA; cdr3_aa: CASSYGTSGRRETQYF; cdr3_nt: TGTGCCAGCAGTTACGGGACTAGCGGGAGACGGGAGACCCAGTACTTC
j_call: TRBJ1-1; d_call: TRBD1; v_call: TRBV9; clone_size: few; cdr3_aa: CASSAGPGQGLVKTEAFF; cdr3_nt: TGTGCCAGCAGCGCAGGGCCGGGACAGGGGTTGGTTAAGACTGAAGCTTTCTTT
j_call: TRBJ2-2; d_call: NA; v_call: TRBV2; clone_size: many; cdr3_aa: CASWDPRPGELFF; cdr3_nt: TGTGCCAGCTGGGACCCCCGCCCCGGGGAGCTGTTTTTT
j_call: TRBJ2-7; d_call: TRBD2; v_call: TRBV10-3; clone_size: NA; cdr3_aa: CAIRRAGEGPYEQYF; cdr3_nt: TGTGCCATCAGGAGAGCGGGAGAGGGTCCCTACGAGCAGTACTTC
j_call: TRBJ2-5; d_call: NA; v_call: TRBV5-1; clone_size: NA; cdr3_aa: CASSFISSSETQYF; cdr3_nt: TGCGCCAGCAGCTTTATCAGTAGTTCGGAGACCCAGTACTTC
j_call: TRBJ2-7; d_call: TRBD2; v_call: TRBV28; clone_size: many; cdr3_aa: CASSHPRGRDEQYF; cdr3_nt: TGTGCCAGCAGCCACCCACGGGGGAGGGATGAGCAGTACTTC
j_call: TRBJ1-5; d_call: NA; v_call: TRBV19; clone_size: NA; cdr3_aa: CASSQGWGQPQHF; cdr3_nt: TGTGCCAGTAGCCAGGGTTGGGGTCAGCCCCAGCATTTT
j_call: TRBJ2-5; d_call: TRBD2; v_call: TRBV27; clone_size: NA; cdr3_aa: CASSFGAGGSQETQYF; cdr3_nt: TGTGCCAGCAGTTTTGGGGCGGGAGGATCCCAAGAGACCCAGTACTTC
j_call: TRBJ2-3; d_call: NA; v_call: TRBV27; clone_size: many; cdr3_aa: CASSPGRGTDTQYF; cdr3_nt: TGTGCCAGCAGTCCGGGACGGGGCACAGATACGCAGTATTTT
j_call: TRBJ2-2; d_call: TRBD2; v_call: TRBV5-4; clone_size: NA; cdr3_aa: CASSFGLARGGELFF; cdr3_nt: TGTGCCAGCAGCTTCGGACTAGCGCGGGGCGGGGAGCTGTTTTTT
j_call: TRBJ1-4; d_call: NA; v_call: TRBV28; clone_size: few; cdr3_aa: CASSLFPGPTNEKLFF; cdr3_nt: TGTGCCAGCAGTTTATTCCCCGGGCCAACTAATGAAAAACTGTTTTTT
j_call: TRBJ2-7; d_call: NA; v_call: TRBV20-1; clone_size: many; cdr3_aa: CSARPDLTYEQYF; cdr3_nt: TGCAGTGCTAGACCGGACCTTACCTACGAGCAGTACTTC
j_call: TRBJ2-4; d_call: TRBD2; v_call: TRBV11-2; clone_size: many; cdr3_aa: CASSFFSGSLAKNIQYF; cdr3_nt: TGTGCCAGCAGCTTCTTTAGCGGGTCCCTAGCCAAAAACATTCAGTACTTC
j_call: TRBJ2-3; d_call: TRBD2; v_call: TRBV28; clone_size: many; cdr3_aa: CASSLALAGENTDTQYF; cdr3_nt: TGTGCCAGCAGTTTAGCCCTAGCGGGAGAAAATACAGATACGCAGTATTTT
j_call: TRBJ1-6; d_call: NA; v_call: TRBV6-1; clone_size: many; cdr3_aa: CASSEETRANSPLHF; cdr3_nt: TGTGCCAGCAGTGAAGAAACAAGGGCTAATTCACCCCTCCACTTT